These 32 T cell receptor beta chains share one sample of origin, sequenced in a study of cytomegalovirus exposure and HLA in healthy donors. The PCR had 60 Vbeta and 13 Jbeta primers. TCRdb's table, derived via immunoSEQ multiplex PCR, lists solely in-frame clones and lacks some. The table lists 150,000 to 200,000 clones. Sample: PBMCs. These receptors came from a woman aged 18-29 years in good health and CMV-seropositive.

The genes are TRBV7-6 and TRBJ2-5, with TRBD1 as a possible D gene (6 bases). Germline V gene lookup returns CDR1 SGHVS and CDR2 FNYEAQ. The CDR3 length is 13 residues. V was cut by 5 bases and J by 2 bases, with 9 bases left in between. The CDR3 region has the DNA TGTGCCAGCAGCCGAGGACAGCAAGAGACCCAGTACTTC. As protein: CASSRGQQETQYF.

The CDR3 coding sequence is TGTGCCACCAGCAGGAGAGAAGCTCTGAACACTGAAGCTTTCTTT. It specifies CATSRREALNTEAFF. The chain combines TRBV15 with TRBJ1-1; unclear D gene. Germline V gene lookup returns CDR1 LNHNV and CDR2 YYDKDF (reference sequence). With 3 bases removed from V and 0 bases from J, the gap between germline ends came to 11 bases. This CDR3 is 15 amino acids long.

This chain joins TRBV4-1 and TRBJ2-5; perhaps TRBD1 as D (6 bases). The germline V gene has CDR1 MGHRA and CDR2 YSYEKL. CDR3 length: 14 amino acids. The germline V and J ends were trimmed by 3 bases and 4 bases, with 12 bases remaining between them. The CDR3: CASSQSQGRETQYF. The CDR3 nucleotides are TGCGCCAGCAGCCAGTCACAGGGTCGAGAGACCCAGTACTTC.

For the CDR3, the DNA is TGTGCCAGCTCACTTGTCAGGGGGAGCTCCTATAATTCACCCCTCCACTTT. Translated: CASSLVRGSSYNSPLHF. The genes are TRBV18 and TRBJ1-6, with 7 positions matching TRBD1. The CDR3 totals 17 residues. Germline CDR1 KGHSH, CDR2 LQKENI. J was trimmed by 0 bases and V by 4 bases; bases with no gene match: 6.

The V gene is TRBV2, the J gene TRBJ2-5; 15 bases align to TRBD2. Germline lookup yields CDR1 SNHLY and CDR2 FYNNEI. The ends lost 5 bases at V and 7 bases at J; junction bases unmatched: 11. CDR3 length equals 17 residues. Written as DNA, the CDR3 is TGTGCCAGCAGTAACGCCGGGACTAGCGGGGGGCCGGCGACCCAGTACTTC. This codes for CASSNAGTSGGPATQYF. The full variable domain, its missing parts supplied by reference TRBV2 and TRBJ2-5, is EPEVTQTPSHQVTQMGQEVILRCVPISNHLYFYWYRQILGQKVEFLVSFYNNEISEKSEIFDDQFSVERPDGSNFTLKIRSTKLEDSAMYFCASSNAGTSGGPATQYFGPGTRLLVL.

The chain links TRBV5-1 to TRBJ1-2; a possible D gene is TRBD1 (5 bases). Germline V gene lookup returns CDR1 SGHRS and CDR2 YFSETQ. CDR3 length: 14 amino acids. Trimming took 4 bases from V and 4 from J, leaving 14 bases between them. The CDR3 DNA sequence: TGCGCCAGCAGCCGCGGGAGGGGTGGCTATGGCTACACCTTC. Translating it yields CASSRGRGGYGYTF.

The DNA for the CDR3 is TGCAGCGGGGGGGGGCCGAGGTATGGCTACACCTTC. The encoded protein is CSGGGPRYGYTF. The rearrangement joins TRBV29-1 to TRBJ1-2; D might be TRBD1 (6 bases). CDR1 SQVTM and CDR2 ANQGSEA come from the germline V gene. CDR3 size: 12 residues. Trimming removed 7 bases at V and 5 bases at J, with 14 bases between.

The rearrangement uses TRBV2 and TRBJ2-7; TRBD1 matches at 9 bases. CDR1 SNHLY and CDR2 FYNNEI come from the germline V gene. Trimming cost V 5 bases and J 4 bases; bases outside gene matches: 6. CDR3 length: 14 residues. The CDR3 region has the DNA TGTGCCAGCAGTCTGGGACAGGGCATTTACGAGCAGTACTTC. This translates into CASSLGQGIYEQYF.

The rearrangement uses TRBV7-8 and TRBJ2-5; 7 bases align to TRBD1. The CDR3 spans 13 residues. J lost 4 bases, V lost 1 base, and 0 bases had no gene match. Germline V gene data show CDR1 as SGHVS and CDR2 as FQNEAQ. CDR3: CASSLDRGETQYF. The CDR3 DNA is TGTGCCAGCAGCTTAGACAGGGGAGAGACCCAGTACTTC. The complete variable domain, with remaining parts taken from reference TRBV7-8 and TRBJ2-5, reads GAGVSQSPRYKVAKRGQDVALRCDPISGHVSLFWYQQALGQGPEFLTYFQNEAQLDKSGLPSDRFFAERPEGSVSTLKIQRTQQEDSAVYLCASSLDRGETQYFGPGTRLLVL.

The V call is TRBV5-4, the J call TRBJ2-3; D possibly corresponds to TRBD2 (6 bases). This CDR3 region has 15 residues. The germline gives CDR1 SGHNT, CDR2 YYREEE (reference sequence). Trimming pared 2 bases from V and 2 bases from J, leaving 12 bases between. CDR3 sequence reads: CASSLTSYHTDTQYF. In DNA, the CDR3 is TGTGCCAGCAGCTTAACTAGCTACCACACAGATACGCAGTATTTT.

This sequence joins TRBV4-1 and TRBJ2-7; no clear D gene. The CDR3 runs to 14 residues. Deletions cut 4 bases from V and 3 bases from J, with 13 bases between. The germline V gene encodes CDR1 MGHRA and CDR2 YSYEKL. This chain's CDR3 is CASSPGRELYEQYF. CDR3 DNA sequence: TGCGCCAGCAGCCCAGGCCGTGAACTCTACGAGCAGTACTTC.

J is TRBJ1-5 and V is TRBV4-3, with unresolved D. The CDR3 covers 13 residues. Germline V CDR1 and CDR2: LGHNA, YSLEER. V lost 4 bases and J lost 7, with 11 bases in between. CDR3 DNA: TGCGCCAGCAGCCGGACTGACGGGCAGCCCCAGCATTTT. This codes for CASSRTDGQPQHF.

The chain uses TRBV4-1 and TRBJ2-3; 8 bases fit TRBD2. V lost 2 bases to trimming and J lost 5 bases; unmatched junction nucleotides: 9. Per the germline V gene, CDR1 is MGHRA and CDR2 is YSYEKL. The CDR3 covers 16 residues. As DNA, the CDR3 is TGCGCCAGCAGCCAACCAGTAGCGGGGAATAGAGATACGCAGTATTTT. This encodes CASSQPVAGNRDTQYF.

The chain employs TRBV15 and TRBJ1-2; TRBD1 matches 8 bases. CDR3 length: 14 amino acids. Unmatched junction bases numbered 13, after V lost 8 bases and J lost 8 bases. Looked up from germline, CDR1 is LNHNV and CDR2 is YYDKDF (reference sequence). The CDR3 region is CATDDRTGLRGYTF. The CDR3, as DNA: TGTGCCACCGACGACAGGACAGGGCTGCGGGGCTACACCTTC.

V gene TRBV12-5 combines with J gene TRBJ2-1, with a possible D match to TRBD1 (7 bases). Germline CDR1 LGHNT, CDR2 FRNRAP. The CDR3 consists of 16 residues. Trimming cost V 3 bases and J 9 bases, with 21 bases left between them. CDR3 amino acids: CASGFTSEGAIGEQFF. DNA of the CDR3: TGTGCTAGTGGTTTCACCTCGGAGGGGGCGATTGGTGAGCAGTTCTTC. The variable domain in full, completed from reference TRBV12-5 and TRBJ2-1, reads DARVTQTPRHKVTEMGQEVTMRCQPILGHNTVFWYRQTMMQGLELLAYFRNRAPLDDSGMPKDRFSAEMPDATLATLKIQPSEPRDSAVYFCASGFTSEGAIGEQFFGPGTRLTVL.

V usage is TRBV9 and J usage is TRBJ2-1; 8 nucleotides line up with TRBD2. Trimming took 4 bases from V and 5 from J; bases not matched to a gene: 8. This CDR3 spans 15 amino acids. Germline assignment: CDR1 SGDLS and CDR2 YYNGEE. The CDR3 DNA reads as TGTGCCAGCAGCCCCCGGGGGGGGCCCCACAATGAGCAGTTCTTC. It yields the protein CASSPRGGPHNEQFF.

The V gene is TRBV2, the J gene TRBJ1-2, with D tentatively TRBD1 (6 bases). The V end was cut by 6 bases, the J end by 0 bases, with 14 bases between. Per germline, CDR1 SNHLY and CDR2 FYNNEI. This CDR3 is 15 amino acids long. This chain's CDR3 is CASRQGTDANYGYTF. The CDR3 bases are TGTGCCAGCAGACAGGGTACAGATGCTAACTATGGCTACACCTTC.

This chain connects TRBV30 to TRBJ2-5; 7 bases map to TRBD1. Judging by the DNA end, TRBJ2-7 fits better; the J call may be wrong. Germline lookup yields CDR1 GTSNPN and CDR2 SVGIG (reference sequence). The CDR3 contains 12 residues. The CDR3 here is CAWSSGGYEQYF. The DNA for the CDR3 is TGTGCCTGGAGTTCAGGGGGTTACGAGCAGTACTTC.

The rearrangement uses TRBV4-2 and TRBJ2-5, with TRBD2 matching 7 bases. CDR3 length equals 15 residues. Trimming cost V 1 base and J 2 bases; bases outside gene matches: 4. The germline V gene has CDR1 LGHNA and CDR2 YNFKEQ. CDR3 amino acids: CASSQGGEGQETQYF. The CDR3 bases are TGTGCCAGCAGCCAAGGTGGGGAGGGGCAAGAGACCCAGTACTTC.

The rearrangement joins TRBV18 to TRBJ1-4; no firm D call. CDR3 length: 16 amino acids. CDR1 is KGHSH and CDR2 is LQKENI in the germline V gene. Trimming removed 1 base at V and 0 bases at J, with 9 bases between. CDR3 region: CASSPRVFTTNEKLFF. The CDR3, as DNA: TGTGCCAGCTCACCACGTGTATTTACAACTAATGAAAAACTGTTTTTT.

The J gene is TRBJ2-7, the V gene TRBV2; TRBD2 matches 10 bases. The CDR3 length is 16 residues. J lost 3 bases, V lost 4 bases, and 9 bases had no gene match. Germline CDR1 SNHLY, CDR2 FYNNEI. CDR3 sequence: CASSGVGEREGYEQYF. Here the CDR3 DNA reads TGTGCCAGCAGTGGGGTAGGGGAGCGGGAGGGCTACGAGCAGTACTTC.

V is TRBV19 and J is TRBJ2-7; TRBD1 might be the D (6 bases). Germline CDR1 reads LNHDA; CDR2 reads SQIVND (reference sequence). This CDR3 contains 14 residues. V gave up 5 bases and J gave up 0 bases, with 11 bases separating them. CDR3 in DNA: TGTGCCAGTAGTCACACAGGGATCTCCTACGAGCAGTACTTC. Protein sequence: CASSHTGISYEQYF.

V and J are TRBV28 and TRBJ1-2, with 9 bases lining up with TRBD1. From germline, CDR1 is MDHEN and CDR2 SYDVKM. The CDR3 covers 15 residues. Trimming at V came to 5 bases and at J to 7 bases, leaving 11 bases not matched to a gene. The CDR3 reads CASSTYRGPRVGYTF. CDR3 bases: TGTGCCAGCAGTACGTACAGGGGGCCTCGGGTTGGCTACACCTTC.

The chain joins TRBV9 to TRBJ1-1; 9 positions agree with TRBD1. Germline V gene data show CDR1 as SGDLS and CDR2 as YYNGEE. The CDR3 contains 15 residues. V shed 4 bases and J 5 bases; nucleotides not matched to a gene: 9. CDR3 in amino acids: CASSLLDRGGTEAFF. CDR3 coding DNA: TGTGCCAGCAGCCTCCTGGACAGGGGAGGGACTGAAGCTTTCTTT.

The gene calls are TRBV23-1 and TRBJ1-1; D is perhaps TRBD1 (5 bases). TRBV23-1 belongs to the ORF category, with a function that is uncertain. CDR3 size: 15 residues. The V end lost 7 bases, the J end lost 4 bases, and 19 bases lay between the germline ends. DNA of the CDR3: TGCGCCAGCACCAAGTGGACACCTTCGTCCACTGAAGCTTTCTTT. Translating gives CASTKWTPSSTEAFF.

J is TRBJ2-3 and V is TRBV5-4; the match to TRBD2 covers 10 bases. V trimming: 0 bases; J trimming: 5 bases; junction bases outside the gene matches: 18. The germline V gene has CDR1 SGHNT and CDR2 YYREEE (reference sequence). The CDR3 runs to 20 residues. DNA for the CDR3: TGTGCCAGCAGCTTGGGCCCCTCTCGACTTAGCGGGGGGCGGGGAGATACGCAGTATTTT. Translating gives CASSLGPSRLSGGRGDTQYF. Together with reference TRBV5-4 and TRBJ2-3, the CDR3 gives the full variable domain: ETGVTQSPTHLIKTRGQQVTLRCSSQSGHNTVSWYQQALGQGPQFIFQYYREEENGRGNFPPRFSGLQFPNYSSELNVNALELDDSALYLCASSLGPSRLSGGRGDTQYFGPGTRLTVL.

The chain recombines TRBV5-1 with TRBJ2-3; 11 nucleotides align to TRBD2. The junction had 6 bases not matched to a gene; V was cut back by 3 bases and J by 3 bases. This CDR3 has 16 residues. Germline V gene data show CDR1 as SGHRS and CDR2 as YFSETQ. In DNA form, the CDR3 reads TGCGCCAGCAGCTCAATACTAGCGGGAGTAACAGATACGCAGTATTTT. It codes for CASSSILAGVTDTQYF.

The chain uses TRBV19 and TRBJ1-2; D unresolved. Germline V gene lookup returns CDR1 LNHDA and CDR2 SQIVND (reference sequence). CDR3 length equals 12 residues. V gave up 5 bases and J gave up 4 bases, with 8 bases separating them. Here the CDR3 reads CASSYSTYGYTF. CDR3 DNA sequence: TGTGCCAGTAGTTACTCCACCTATGGCTACACCTTC.

This chain joins TRBV30 and TRBJ2-3; TRBD2 matches 10 bases. The CDR3 loop spans 15 amino acids. Unmatched junction bases numbered 3, after V lost 3 bases and J lost 0 bases. Germline V gene data show CDR1 as GTSNPN and CDR2 as SVGIG (reference sequence). CDR3 sequence (DNA): TGTGCCTGGAGAAGCGGGAGGGCTAGCACAGATACGCAGTATTTT. This encodes CAWRSGRASTDTQYF.

The chain links TRBV7-2 to TRBJ1-6, with a tentative D call TRBD1 (6 bases). The CDR3 contains 15 residues. Germline V gene lookup returns CDR1 SGHTA and CDR2 FQGNSA. V gave up 3 bases and J gave up 5 bases, with 11 bases separating them. The DNA of the CDR3 is TGTGCCAGCAGCTTGGACAGACAAGATAATTCACCCCTCCACTTT. It translates to CASSLDRQDNSPLHF.

The rearrangement joins TRBV7-9 to TRBJ2-7; 8 bases agree with TRBD2. This CDR3 is 14 amino acids long. Per the germline V gene, CDR1 is SEHNR and CDR2 is FQNEAQ (reference sequence). Trimming took 5 bases from V and 6 from J; bases not matched to a gene: 9. CDR3 sequence: CASSPRGGISEQYF. Written as DNA, the CDR3 is TGTGCCAGCAGCCCCCGGGGGGGGATCTCCGAGCAGTACTTC.

This chain joins TRBV9 and TRBJ2-6; D gene uncertain. Germline V gene lookup returns CDR1 SGDLS and CDR2 YYNGEE. V lost 4 bases to trimming and J lost 4 bases, with 12 bases between them. The CDR3 totals 15 residues. Written as DNA, the CDR3 is TGTGCCAGCAGCCCACAGCCGTGGGGGGCCAACGTCCTGACTTTC. Translation: CASSPQPWGANVLTF.